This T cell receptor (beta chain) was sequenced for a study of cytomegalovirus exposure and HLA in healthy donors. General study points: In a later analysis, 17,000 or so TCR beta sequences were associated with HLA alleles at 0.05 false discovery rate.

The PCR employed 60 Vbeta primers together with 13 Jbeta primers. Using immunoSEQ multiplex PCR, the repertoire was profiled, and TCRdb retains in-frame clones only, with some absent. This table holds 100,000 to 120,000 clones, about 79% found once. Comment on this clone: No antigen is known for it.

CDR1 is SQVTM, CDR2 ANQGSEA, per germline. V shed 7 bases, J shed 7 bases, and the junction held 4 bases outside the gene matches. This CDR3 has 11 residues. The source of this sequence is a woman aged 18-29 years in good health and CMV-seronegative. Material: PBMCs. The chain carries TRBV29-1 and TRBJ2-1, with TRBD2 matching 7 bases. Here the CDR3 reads CSGGSINEQFF. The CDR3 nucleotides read TGCAGCGGCGGGAGTATTAATGAGCAGTTCTTC.